Given below is one T cell receptor beta chain in context. What it recognizes is unknown. This PCR relied on a set of 60 Vbeta primers and 13 Jbeta primers. Data came from immunoSEQ multiplex PCR; TCRdb stores just in-frame clones and leaves some out. The sample table sets out under 200,000 clones. This CDR3 has 13 residues. Trimming took 5 bases from V and 7 from J; bases not matched to a gene: 6. The germline gives CDR1 SQVTM, CDR2 ANQGSEA. This entry belongs to a study of cytomegalovirus exposure and HLA in healthy donors. The study's findings and limits: For most TCR beta V segments, an earlier analysis put the productive rate at about 87% or about 30% of the time. In a later analysis, an Asian-associated ancestry cluster reportedly showed fewer N-insertions than the roughly 730-donor mean. CMV serostatus was the only recorded immune exposure for donors. Presence/absence analyses treated sequencing depth as roughly uniform across donors.

Sequencing was performed on PBMCs. The V gene is TRBV29-1, the J gene TRBJ2-1; 9 positions match TRBD1. The receptor's source is a young man in good health and CMV-seronegative. CDR3 residues: CSVTDRGRNEQFF. The CDR3 nucleotides are TGCAGCGTTACCGACAGGGGGAGGAATGAGCAGTTCTTC.